The 26 T cell receptor beta chains reported below all come from one sample, sequenced in a study of blood T cell repertoires in COVID-19. The data were produced by immunoSEQ multiplex PCR, yet TCRdb's version contains in-frame clones alone and is incomplete. The data contain 85,000 to 130,000 clones, more than 80% of them singletons. Sequences were obtained from peripheral blood. These receptor sequences come from a woman aged 60-70 years with acute or convalescent COVID-19.

The genes are TRBV27 and TRBJ1-6; D is possibly TRBD1 (6 bases). There are 14 residues in the CDR3. CDR1 and CDR2 (germline): MNHEY, SMNVEV (reference sequence). V lost 6 bases, J lost 8 bases, and 14 bases lay in between. The CDR3 reads CASRRTAVDSPLHF. The CDR3 DNA is TGTGCCAGCAGACGGACAGCCGTTGATTCACCCCTCCACTTT.

The CDR3 sequence: CASSFRGPNTEAFF. CDR3 DNA sequence: TGTGCCAGCAGTTTTCGAGGGCCCAACACTGAAGCTTTCTTT. The chain joins TRBV28 to TRBJ1-1; D not certain. This CDR3 comprises 14 residues. Germline-derived CDR1 and CDR2 are MDHEN and SYDVKM. V lost 3 bases, J lost 2 bases, and 10 bases lay in between. The complete variable domain, with remaining parts taken from reference TRBV28 and TRBJ1-1, reads DVKVTQSSRYLVKRTGEKVFLECVQDMDHENMFWYRQDPGLGLRLIYFSYDVKMKEKGDIPEGYSVSREKKERFSLILESASTNQTSMYLCASSFRGPNTEAFFGQGTRLTVV.

This chain joins TRBV18 and TRBJ2-3, with D unresolved. The germline gives CDR1 KGHSH, CDR2 LQKENI. The V end was cut by 3 bases, the J end by 4 bases, with 8 bases between. This CDR3 spans 13 amino acids. The CDR3, as DNA: TGTGCCAGCTCACCCCCTAGTTCAGATACGCAGTATTTT. Protein sequence: CASSPPSSDTQYF.

The chain combines TRBV7-2 with TRBJ1-2, with D possibly being TRBD1 (5 bases). The CDR3 runs to 16 residues. Trimming left V 2 bases short and J 2 bases short, with 15 bases between. Germline V gives CDR1 SGHTA, CDR2 FQGNSA. The CDR3 reads CASSLMAGITNYGYTF. Here the CDR3 DNA reads TGTGCCAGCAGCTTAATGGCAGGGATAACCAACTATGGCTACACCTTC.

This rearrangement joins TRBV2 to TRBJ2-1, with 7 positions matching TRBD1. The germline CDR1 and CDR2 sequences are SNHLY and FYNNEI. With 4 bases clipped from V and 2 bases from J, the junction kept 2 bases outside the gene matches. The CDR3 spans 14 residues. The CDR3 loop is CASSAQGTYNEQFF. As DNA, the CDR3 is TGTGCCAGCAGTGCACAGGGGACCTACAATGAGCAGTTCTTC. Based on the CDR3 plus reference TRBV2 and TRBJ2-1, the full variable domain is EPEVTQTPSHQVTQMGQEVILRCVPISNHLYFYWYRQILGQKVEFLVSFYNNEISEKSEIFDDQFSVERPDGSNFTLKIRSTKLEDSAMYFCASSAQGTYNEQFFGPGTRLTVL.

This sequence joins TRBV12-3 or TRBV12-4 and TRBJ1-1; TRBD1 is a possible D gene (6 bases). V dropped 10 bases and J dropped 3 bases, with 15 bases sitting between them. The CDR3 loop spans 13 amino acids. The DNA of the CDR3 is TGTGCCACTTCAGGACAGACGTACACTGAAGCTTTCTTT. It is translated as CATSGQTYTEAFF.

In this sample, this clone turned up many times. The genes are TRBV9 and TRBJ2-7; D might be TRBD1 (5 bases). The CDR3 is 14 residues long. V dropped 8 bases and J dropped 2 bases, with 17 bases sitting between them. Germline V gene sequence: CDR1 SGDLS, CDR2 YYNGEE. CDR3 amino acids: CASGPQGLPYEQYF. CDR3 sequence (DNA): TGTGCCAGTGGTCCCCAGGGCCTTCCCTACGAGCAGTACTTC.

This clone was detected only once. The V gene is TRBV28, the J gene TRBJ1-2, with a tentative D call TRBD1 (6 bases). The CDR3 contains 14 residues. The V gene's germline CDR1 is MDHEN and CDR2 SYDVKM. V lost 2 bases and J 4 bases, leaving 11 bases between the germline ends. The CDR3 DNA reads as TGTGCCAGCAGTTTAGAAGGGGGAACCTATGGCTACACCTTC. Protein product: CASSLEGGTYGYTF.

CDR3 coding DNA: TGCGCCAGCAGCCAAGAAGGGGTCTTCTATGGCTACACCTTC. This sequence encodes CASSQEGVFYGYTF. The V call is TRBV4-1, the J call TRBJ1-2; D might be TRBD1 (5 bases). Per germline, CDR1 MGHRA and CDR2 YSYEKL. Trimming took off 0 bases at V and 4 bases at J, with 9 bases between the two ends. The CDR3 extends over 14 amino acids.

CDR3 in DNA: TGTGCCAGCAGTCTCGGCGGCAGTAGTAGCTACACCTTC. It yields the protein CASSLGGSSSYTF. The chain recombines TRBV12-3 or TRBV12-4 with TRBJ1-2, with D hard to call. V lost 5 bases, J lost 9 bases, and 16 bases lay in between. CDR3 length equals 13 residues.

V and J are TRBV10-3 and TRBJ1-1, with 8 bases fitting TRBD1. The germline V gene has CDR1 ENHRY and CDR2 SYGVKD. After removal of 6 bases from V and 3 bases from J, the junction contained 6 bases not matched to a gene. The CDR3 runs 14 residues. The chain's CDR3 is CAIRGGQGDTEAFF. CDR3 DNA sequence: TGTGCCATCAGGGGTGGACAGGGAGACACTGAAGCTTTCTTT.

This clone was found a few times. V and J are TRBV2 and TRBJ1-1; 7 nucleotides agree with TRBD1. Trimming removed 10 bases from V and 0 bases from J; junction bases left unmatched: 5. CDR1 is SNHLY and CDR2 is FYNNEI in the germline V gene. The CDR3 is 13 amino acids. The CDR3 is CATPGQMNTEAFF. The CDR3 DNA follows: TGTGCCACCCCGGGACAGATGAACACTGAAGCTTTCTTT.

This rearrangement joins TRBV6-6 to TRBJ1-2; D is unresolved. Germline V lookup: CDR1 MNHNY, CDR2 SVGAGI (reference sequence). The CDR3 has 13 amino acids. Trimming removed 6 bases at V and 2 bases at J, with 10 bases between. CDR3 protein: CASSPGANYGYTF. The CDR3 nucleotides are TGTGCCAGCAGCCCCGGAGCGAACTATGGCTACACCTTC.

The rearrangement joins TRBV29-1 to TRBJ1-3; D is unclear. V lost 1 base to trimming and J lost 2 bases, with 6 bases between them. The CDR3 runs 13 residues. In germline, CDR1 is SQVTM, CDR2 ANQGSEA. The CDR3 loop reads CSVEAGTGNTIYF. The CDR3 nucleotides read TGCAGCGTTGAAGCGGGAACTGGAAACACCATATATTTT.

V gene TRBV13 combines with J gene TRBJ2-3; 13 nucleotides line up with TRBD2. The CDR3 sequence is 17 residues long. Germline V lookup: CDR1 PRHDT, CDR2 FYEKMQ (reference sequence). V lost 2 bases and J lost 0; bases outside the gene matches: 2. In nucleotides, the CDR3 is TGTGCCAGCAGCTTACGACTAGCGGGGGGTAGCACAGATACGCAGTATTTT. Its translation is CASSLRLAGGSTDTQYF.

The chain carries TRBV5-1 and TRBJ2-1, with 8 bases that match TRBD1. Germline CDR1 and CDR2: SGHRS and YFSETQ. V trimming: 8 bases; J trimming: 6 bases; junction bases outside the gene matches: 4. The CDR3 is 12 residues long. The CDR3 region is CARVQGANEQFF. The DNA for the CDR3 is TGCGCCAGGGTTCAGGGGGCCAATGAGCAGTTCTTC.

V is TRBV6-1 and J is TRBJ1-6; TRBD1 aligns across 7 bases. Trimming cost V 4 bases and J 7 bases; bases outside gene matches: 13. The V gene's germline CDR1 is MNHNS and CDR2 SASEGT. The CDR3 consists of 17 residues. CDR3 nucleotides: TGTGCCAGCAGTGGAATTCCCGGGACAGCTAGGAATTCACCCCTCCACTTT. Encoded protein: CASSGIPGTARNSPLHF.

The chain carries TRBV18 and TRBJ2-7; TRBD2 matches at 13 bases. The CDR3 length is 15 residues. V shed 3 bases, J shed 6 bases, and the junction held 5 bases outside the gene matches. Germline V gene data show CDR1 as KGHSH and CDR2 as LQKENI. The CDR3: CASSPTSGRAGEQYF. DNA for the CDR3: TGTGCCAGCTCACCTACTAGCGGGAGGGCCGGCGAGCAGTACTTC.

The chain recombines TRBV13 with TRBJ2-7; 11 nucleotides agree with TRBD1. The V segment lost 1 base and the J segment 5 bases; nucleotides outside the gene matches: 7. CDR1 and CDR2 from the germline V gene are PRHDT and FYEKMQ (reference sequence). The CDR3 length is 16 residues. CDR3 loop: CASSLERTGGANEQYF. The CDR3 nucleotides read TGTGCCAGCAGCTTAGAGAGGACAGGGGGCGCGAACGAGCAGTACTTC.

J is TRBJ2-3 and V is TRBV27; D possibly corresponds to TRBD1 (6 bases). Trimming took 9 bases from V and 3 from J, leaving 13 bases between them. The CDR3 contains 13 residues. Per the germline V gene, CDR1 is MNHEY and CDR2 is SMNVEV (reference sequence). The CDR3 DNA reads TGTGCCAGTAGGGCCAGGGGAACAGATACGCAGTATTTT. Translating gives CASRARGTDTQYF.

V is TRBV20-1 and J is TRBJ2-7, with no clear D. With 3 bases removed from V and 0 bases from J, the gap between germline ends came to 9 bases. CDR1 DFQATT and CDR2 SNEGSKA come from the germline V gene (reference sequence). This CDR3 is built from 13 residues. The CDR3: CSASNPSSYEQYF. CDR3 bases: TGCAGTGCTAGTAACCCCAGCTCCTACGAGCAGTACTTC.

J is TRBJ2-5 and V is TRBV5-1; tentative D call: TRBD2 (5 bases). Germline V gives CDR1 SGHRS, CDR2 YFSETQ. This CDR3 has 15 amino acids. The V and J ends lost 0 bases and 5 bases respectively, with 14 bases between them. The CDR3 sequence: CASSLVGARDETQYF. CDR3 nucleotides: TGCGCCAGCAGCTTGGTAGGAGCCCGGGATGAGACCCAGTACTTC.

The chain joins TRBV4-1 to TRBJ1-1; 10 bases agree with TRBD1. With V trimmed by 2 bases and J by 5 bases, 5 bases remained unmatched. Germline V CDR1 and CDR2: MGHRA, YSYEKL. CDR3 length: 15 residues. CDR3 DNA: TGCGCCAGCAGCCAATGGGACAGGGGTTGGACTGAAGCTTTCTTT. It yields the protein CASSQWDRGWTEAFF.

The V call is TRBV10-3, the J call TRBJ2-1; TRBD2 matches 9 bases. The CDR3 has 14 amino acids. In germline, CDR1 is ENHRY, CDR2 SYGVKD. The ends lost 3 bases at V and 7 bases at J; junction bases unmatched: 4. CDR3 DNA sequence: TGTGCCATCAGTGAAGGAACTAGCGGGAATGAGCAGTTCTTC. Its translation is CAISEGTSGNEQFF.

J is TRBJ2-3 and V is TRBV3-1 (or the pseudogene TRBV3-2); D is undetermined. Germline V gene lookup returns CDR1 LGHDT and CDR2 YNNKEL (reference sequence). There are 15 residues in the CDR3. The germline V and J ends were trimmed by 4 bases and 1 base, with 12 bases remaining between them. In nucleotides, the CDR3 is TGTGCCAGCAGCCGGGCCACCCTCGGCACAGATACGCAGTATTTT. Translating it yields CASSRATLGTDTQYF.

The J gene is TRBJ2-7, the V gene TRBV3-1 (or the pseudogene TRBV3-2); no clear D gene. V gave up 0 bases and J gave up 3 bases, with 6 bases separating them. CDR1 and CDR2 from the germline V gene are LGHDT and YNNKEL (reference sequence). The CDR3 loop spans 13 amino acids. The CDR3 DNA reads TGTGCCAGCAGCCAAGAACGAGGCTACGAGCAGTACTTC. Amino acids: CASSQERGYEQYF.